This TCR beta chain was captured by sequencing in a study of blood T cell repertoires in COVID-19. Study details: Acute-phase and convalescent COVID-19 samples originated in the United States, Italy and Spain. PBMCs, B-cell-depleted T cells, or T cells provided the cDNA or gDNA that made up the material.

The V and J ends lost 2 bases and 4 bases respectively, with 9 bases between them. Germline V gene data show CDR1 as SGHRS and CDR2 as YFSETQ. The CDR3 consists of 13 residues. Original methodology: For nucleated cells, counts were estimated from reference gene primer amplification. Libraries were prepared by immunoSEQ multiplex PCR; TCRdb keeps only in-frame clonotypes and omits some of them. The V and J calls and clone size come from that table; D and trimming were worked out from the DNA. The data hold just over 95,000 clones, with around 80% observed a single time. V usage is TRBV5-1 and J usage is TRBJ2-5; tentatively, D is TRBD2 (6 bases). This clonotype was sampled from a man in his fifties or sixties with acute or convalescent COVID-19. Specimen: peripheral blood. The CDR3 DNA reads as TGCGCCAGCAGCTTCCAAGCGGGAGAGACCCAGTACTTC. This sequence encodes CASSFQAGETQYF.